These 20 T cell receptor beta chains share one sample of origin, sequenced in a study of cytomegalovirus exposure and HLA in healthy donors. The PCR employed 60 Vbeta primers together with 13 Jbeta primers. Assay used: immunoSEQ multiplex PCR; TCRdb lists only in-frame clones, some missing. The repertoire consists of 120,000 or so clones, with 86% occurring once and the leading ten covering around 1.9%. Sequences were obtained from PBMCs. These receptors were taken from a man aged 35 to 55 in good health and CMV-seronegative.

The genes are TRBV7-9 and TRBJ2-5, with D perhaps matching TRBD2 (5 bases). V lost 4 bases to trimming and J lost 6 bases, with 21 bases between them. Per germline, CDR1 SEHNR and CDR2 FQNEAQ (reference sequence). This CDR3 is built from 16 residues. Here the CDR3 reads CASSSLEVSSRQTQYF. The CDR3 DNA reads as TGTGCCAGCAGCTCTCTTGAGGTATCTAGCAGGCAGACCCAGTACTTC.

V usage is TRBV7-6 and J usage is TRBJ1-1; D might be TRBD1 (6 bases). The CDR3 has 13 residues. Trimming removed 4 bases at V and 3 bases at J, with 9 bases between. CDR1 SGHVS and CDR2 FNYEAQ come from the germline V gene. CDR3 sequence: CASSSSGDTEAFF. DNA for the CDR3: TGTGCCAGCAGCTCATCAGGGGACACTGAAGCTTTCTTT.

The gene calls are TRBV29-1 and TRBJ1-2; D is ambiguous. This CDR3 is 12 amino acids long. Germline loops: CDR1 SQVTM, CDR2 ANQGSEA. Trimming took off 4 bases at V and 1 base at J, with 7 bases between the two ends. In nucleotides, the CDR3 is TGCAGCGTTGTTCACAGTAACTATGGCTACACCTTC. Its protein product is CSVVHSNYGYTF.

This chain joins TRBV11-2 and TRBJ1-2; D is unclear. Germline-derived CDR1 and CDR2 are SGHAT and FQNNGV. This CDR3 has 14 amino acids. Deletions cut 0 bases from V and 13 bases from J, with 18 bases between. CDR3 sequence (DNA): TGTGCCAGCAGCTTAGATCTAGTAGCGGATCAAGTCACCTTC. This sequence encodes CASSLDLVADQVTF.

The chain uses TRBV6-1 and TRBJ1-5; D not resolved. The CDR3 spans 14 residues. The V and J ends lost 2 bases and 7 bases respectively, with 12 bases between them. Germline V lookup: CDR1 MNHNS, CDR2 SASEGT. CDR3 in amino acids: CASSESGLGQPQHF. CDR3 bases: TGTGCCAGCAGTGAATCGGGATTAGGGCAGCCCCAGCATTTT.

This rearrangement joins TRBV28 to TRBJ1-4, with D possibly TRBD1 on 5 matching bases. The germline V gene has CDR1 MDHEN and CDR2 SYDVKM. V lost 4 bases to trimming and J lost 4 bases, with 13 bases between them. This CDR3 spans 15 amino acids. The CDR3: CASSSNRRLNEKLFF. The CDR3 DNA sequence: TGTGCCAGCAGTTCCAACAGGAGACTTAATGAAAAACTGTTTTTT.

The J gene is TRBJ1-5, the V gene TRBV19; no reliable D call. V was clipped by 9 bases and J by 0 bases, with 9 bases between them. The length of the CDR3 is 13 residues. Germline CDR1 and CDR2: LNHDA and SQIVND (reference sequence). CDR3 DNA sequence: TGTGCCAGCCGACTGATTAGCAATCAGCCCCAGCATTTT. Encoded protein: CASRLISNQPQHF.

The chain carries TRBV28 and TRBJ2-5, with 10 positions matching TRBD1. The CDR3 contains 15 residues. V lost 4 bases to trimming and J lost 5 bases; unmatched junction nucleotides: 7. Germline-derived CDR1 and CDR2 are MDHEN and SYDVKM. CDR3 DNA sequence: TGTGCCAGCAGTTGGGGACAGGGGAAGTCTGAGACCCAGTACTTC. Its translation: CASSWGQGKSETQYF.

The V gene is TRBV2, the J gene TRBJ2-7; 8 bases match TRBD2. This CDR3 is 14 amino acids long. The V segment lost 4 bases and the J segment 5 bases; nucleotides outside the gene matches: 7. The germline V gene has CDR1 SNHLY and CDR2 FYNNEI. In DNA form, the CDR3 reads TGTGCCAGCAGTGTTAGGACTAGCAGGCACGAGCAGTACTTC. Its translation is CASSVRTSRHEQYF.

The CDR3 protein is CASSPGQGATETQYF. CDR3 DNA: TGTGCCAGCAGCCCGGGGCAGGGGGCTACGGAGACCCAGTACTTC. This chain joins TRBV7-9 and TRBJ2-5, with 8 bases identical to TRBD1. With 5 bases clipped from V and 5 bases from J, the junction kept 10 bases outside the gene matches. Germline-derived CDR1 and CDR2 are SEHNR and FQNEAQ (reference sequence). The length of the CDR3 is 15 residues.

CDR3 protein: CASSFQGSYGYTF. DNA for the CDR3: TGTGCCAGCAGCTTTCAGGGTTCATATGGCTACACCTTC. The chain couples TRBV11-2 to TRBJ1-2; D perhaps matches TRBD1 (5 bases). The CDR3 has 13 residues. The V gene lost 3 bases and the J gene lost 5 bases, with 10 bases spanning the gap. From germline, CDR1 is SGHAT and CDR2 FQNNGV.

The rearrangement links TRBV6-6 to TRBJ2-7, with 10 bases identical to TRBD2. The V segment lost 4 bases and the J segment 3 bases; nucleotides outside the gene matches: 3. Germline values: CDR1 MNHNY, CDR2 SVGAGI (reference sequence). The length of the CDR3 is 14 residues. Here the CDR3 reads CASSSWTSGYEQYF. The CDR3 nucleotides are TGTGCCAGCAGTTCCTGGACTAGCGGCTACGAGCAGTACTTC.

The V call is TRBV5-1, the J call TRBJ1-2, with 9 positions matching TRBD1. Germline values: CDR1 SGHRS, CDR2 YFSETQ. Unmatched junction bases numbered 6, after V lost 4 bases and J lost 5 bases. CDR3 length equals 14 residues. The CDR3 bases are TGCGCCAGCAGCGCGGGACAGGGATCGTATGGCTACACCTTC. This gives the protein CASSAGQGSYGYTF.

The chain combines TRBV27 with TRBJ2-2, with D possibly matching TRBD1 (6 bases). Per the germline V gene, CDR1 is MNHEY and CDR2 is SMNVEV (reference sequence). Trimming removed 5 bases at V and 6 bases at J, with 25 bases between. This CDR3 comprises 18 residues. The CDR3 DNA follows: TGTGCCAGCAGTCCCCTGGGGGCGAAGTTTACTGTGGCCGGGGAGCTGTTTTTT. As protein: CASSPLGAKFTVAGELFF.

The rearrangement uses TRBV19 and TRBJ1-2, with D hard to call. The CDR3 covers 14 residues. V was cut by 5 bases and J by 0 bases, with 10 bases left in between. Germline V gene lookup returns CDR1 LNHDA and CDR2 SQIVND (reference sequence). The CDR3 loop is CASSLQQTNYGYTF. The DNA of the CDR3 is TGTGCCAGTAGTTTGCAACAAACTAACTATGGCTACACCTTC.

J is TRBJ2-1 and V is TRBV28; weak D call: TRBD1 (7 bases). Germline V gives CDR1 MDHEN, CDR2 SYDVKM. CDR3 length: 14 residues. Trimming took off 3 bases at V and 6 bases at J, with 12 bases between the two ends. The CDR3 spells CASSFQGGSNEQFF. The CDR3 DNA reads as TGTGCCAGCAGTTTCCAGGGGGGAAGCAATGAGCAGTTCTTC.

This chain joins TRBV2 and TRBJ1-6, with D perhaps TRBD1 (6 bases). Trimming pared 5 bases from V and 11 bases from J, leaving 13 bases between. This CDR3 comprises 13 residues. Per the germline V gene, CDR1 is SNHLY and CDR2 is FYNNEI. The CDR3, as DNA: TGTGCCAGCAGTATACAGGGTGAGCCACCCCTCCACTTT. The encoded protein is CASSIQGEPPLHF.

The chain couples TRBV7-8 to TRBJ1-6, with 7 bases aligning to TRBD1. Trimming at V came to 5 bases and at J to 10 bases, leaving 8 bases not matched to a gene. The V gene's germline CDR1 is SGHVS and CDR2 FQNEAQ. The length of the CDR3 is 14 residues. The DNA of the CDR3 is TGTGCCAGCAGCCTCCAGACAGGGAACTCACCCCTCCACTTT. Encoded protein: CASSLQTGNSPLHF.

J is TRBJ2-2 and V is TRBV5-6; the match to TRBD1 covers 8 bases. The CDR3 is made up of 16 amino acids. The trim removed 2 bases at V and 1 base at J, leaving 4 bases unmatched. Looked up from germline, CDR1 is SGHDT and CDR2 is YYEEEE. The CDR3 spells CASSLPGQGNTGELFF. The CDR3 DNA follows: TGTGCCAGCAGCTTACCAGGACAGGGGAACACCGGGGAGCTGTTTTTT.

J is TRBJ1-3 and V is TRBV20-1; D call uncertain. CDR1 and CDR2 (germline): DFQATT, SNEGSKA (reference sequence). This CDR3 has 11 residues. V lost 5 bases to trimming and J lost 8 bases, with 10 bases between them. CDR3 protein: CSAALADTIYF. CDR3 in DNA: TGCAGTGCTGCCCTGGCGGACACCATATATTTT.